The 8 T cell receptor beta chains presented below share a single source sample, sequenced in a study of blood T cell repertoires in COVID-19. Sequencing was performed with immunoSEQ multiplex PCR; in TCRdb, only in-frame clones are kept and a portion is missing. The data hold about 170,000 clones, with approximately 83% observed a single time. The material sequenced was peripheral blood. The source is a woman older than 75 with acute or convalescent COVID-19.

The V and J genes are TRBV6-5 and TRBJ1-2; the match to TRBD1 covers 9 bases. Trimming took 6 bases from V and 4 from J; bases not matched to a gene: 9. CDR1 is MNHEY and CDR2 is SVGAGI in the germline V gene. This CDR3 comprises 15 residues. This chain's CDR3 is CASRPGQGKGYGYTF. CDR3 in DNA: TGTGCCAGCAGGCCCGGACAGGGGAAGGGCTATGGCTACACCTTC.

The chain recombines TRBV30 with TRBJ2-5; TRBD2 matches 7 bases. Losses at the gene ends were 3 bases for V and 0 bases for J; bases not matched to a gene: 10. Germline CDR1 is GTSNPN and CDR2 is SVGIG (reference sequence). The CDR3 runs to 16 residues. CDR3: CAWSRSGTLYQETQYF. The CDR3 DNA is TGTGCCTGGAGCCGCAGCGGGACCTTGTACCAAGAGACCCAGTACTTC.

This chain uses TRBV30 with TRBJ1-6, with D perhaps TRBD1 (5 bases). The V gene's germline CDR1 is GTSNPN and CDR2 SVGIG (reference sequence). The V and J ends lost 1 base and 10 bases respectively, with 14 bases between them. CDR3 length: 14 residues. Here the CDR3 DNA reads TGTGCCTGGAGTGGTGGGGGGAATGGATCACCCCTCCACTTT. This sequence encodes CAWSGGGNGSPLHF.

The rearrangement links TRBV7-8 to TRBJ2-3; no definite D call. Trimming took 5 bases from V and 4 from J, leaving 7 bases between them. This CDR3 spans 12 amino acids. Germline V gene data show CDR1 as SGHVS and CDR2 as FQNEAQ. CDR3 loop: CASSVDSDTQYF. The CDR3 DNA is TGTGCCAGCAGCGTCGACTCAGATACGCAGTATTTT.

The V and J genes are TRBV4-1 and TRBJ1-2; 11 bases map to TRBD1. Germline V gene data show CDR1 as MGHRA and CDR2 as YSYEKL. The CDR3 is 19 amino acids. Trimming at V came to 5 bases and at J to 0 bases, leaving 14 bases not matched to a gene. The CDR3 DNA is TGCGCCAGCAGCTCTCCCCCCGGGACAGGGGGGCCCTCTAACTATGGCTACACCTTC. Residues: CASSSPPGTGGPSNYGYTF.

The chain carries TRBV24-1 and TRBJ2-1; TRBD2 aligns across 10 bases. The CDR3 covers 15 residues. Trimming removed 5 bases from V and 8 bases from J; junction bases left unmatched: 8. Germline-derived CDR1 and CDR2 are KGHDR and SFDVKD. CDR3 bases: TGTGCCACCAGTGGCGTACTAGCGGGGAGGTATGAGCAGTTCTTC. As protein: CATSGVLAGRYEQFF.

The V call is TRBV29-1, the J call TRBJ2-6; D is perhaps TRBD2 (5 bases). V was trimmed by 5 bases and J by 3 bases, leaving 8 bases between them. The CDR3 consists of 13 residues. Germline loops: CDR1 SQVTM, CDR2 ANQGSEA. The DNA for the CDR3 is TGCAGCGTTCACGGGGATGGGGCCAACGTCCTGACTTTC. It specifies CSVHGDGANVLTF.

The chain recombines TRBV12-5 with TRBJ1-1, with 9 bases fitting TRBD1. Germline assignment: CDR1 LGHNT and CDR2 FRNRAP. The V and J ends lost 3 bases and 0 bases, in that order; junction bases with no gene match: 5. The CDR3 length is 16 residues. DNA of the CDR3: TGTGCTAGTGGTTTCGGGACAGGGACCTTGAACACTGAAGCTTTCTTT. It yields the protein CASGFGTGTLNTEAFF. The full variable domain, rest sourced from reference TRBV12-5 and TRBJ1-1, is DARVTQTPRHKVTEMGQEVTMRCQPILGHNTVFWYRQTMMQGLELLAYFRNRAPLDDSGMPKDRFSAEMPDATLATLKIQPSEPRDSAVYFCASGFGTGTLNTEAFFGQGTRLTVV.